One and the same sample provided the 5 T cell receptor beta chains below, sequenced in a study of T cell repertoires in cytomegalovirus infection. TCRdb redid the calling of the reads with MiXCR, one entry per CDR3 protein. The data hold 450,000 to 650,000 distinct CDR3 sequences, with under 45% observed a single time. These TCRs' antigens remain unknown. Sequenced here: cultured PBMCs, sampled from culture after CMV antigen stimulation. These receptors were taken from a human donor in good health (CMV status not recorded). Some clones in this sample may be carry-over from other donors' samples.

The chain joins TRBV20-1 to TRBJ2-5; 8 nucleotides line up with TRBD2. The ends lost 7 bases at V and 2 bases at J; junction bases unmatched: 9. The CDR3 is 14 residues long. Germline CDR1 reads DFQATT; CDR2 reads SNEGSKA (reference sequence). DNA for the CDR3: TGCAGTGGGTGGGAAGCGGGGGTTCAAGAGACCCAGTACTTC. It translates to CSGWEAGVQETQYF.

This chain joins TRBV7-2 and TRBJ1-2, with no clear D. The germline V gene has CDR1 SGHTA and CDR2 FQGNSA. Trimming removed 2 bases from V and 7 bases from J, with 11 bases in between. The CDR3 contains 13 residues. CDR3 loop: CASSLKAGAGYTF. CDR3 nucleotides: TGTGCCAGCAGCTTAAAGGCAGGTGCTGGCTACACCTTC.

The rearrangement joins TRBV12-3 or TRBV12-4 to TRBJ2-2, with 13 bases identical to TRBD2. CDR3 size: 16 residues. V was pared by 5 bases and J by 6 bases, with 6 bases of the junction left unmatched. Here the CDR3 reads CASSTQGLAGSGELFF. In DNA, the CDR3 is TGTGCCAGCAGTACCCAGGGACTAGCGGGGTCCGGGGAGCTGTTTTTT.

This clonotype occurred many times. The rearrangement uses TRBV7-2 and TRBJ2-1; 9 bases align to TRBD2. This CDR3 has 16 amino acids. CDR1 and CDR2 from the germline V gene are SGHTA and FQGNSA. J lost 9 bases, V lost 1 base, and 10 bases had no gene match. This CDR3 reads CASSLVGTSSLSEQFF. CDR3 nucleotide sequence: TGTGCCAGCAGCTTAGTAGGGACTAGCAGCCTTAGTGAGCAGTTCTTC.

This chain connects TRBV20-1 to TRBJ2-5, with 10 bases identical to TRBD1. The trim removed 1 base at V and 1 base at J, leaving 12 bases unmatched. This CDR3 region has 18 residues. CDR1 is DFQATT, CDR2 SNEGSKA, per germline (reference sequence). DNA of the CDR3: TGCAGTGCTAGAGCGCCTTGGACAGGGGGGGGATTCCAAGAGACCCAGTACTTC. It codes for CSARAPWTGGGFQETQYF.